The clone carrying this T cell receptor (beta chain) showed up just a few times. Its antigen is not identified. Trimming left V 3 bases short and J 7 bases short, with 7 bases between. The CDR3 loop spans 12 amino acids. The data were taken from a study of CD8 T cells in ankylosing spondylitis. Study-wide findings and caveats: In ankylosing spondylitis blood, a motif of roughly 8 highly homologous TCR beta variants appeared characteristic.

TCRdb passed the 5' RACE reads through MiXCR, listing each CDR3 protein once. The sample lists around 770,000 distinct CDR3 sequences; roughly 19% were seen once. The TCR was taken from a male donor with ankylosing spondylitis. Sequenced: blood, either unsorted or a sorted T cell fraction (not recorded which). This chain joins TRBV12-3 or TRBV12-4 and TRBJ1-5; TRBD1 might be the D (5 bases). CDR3 residues: CASSFDSQPQHF. In DNA, the CDR3 is TGTGCCAGCAGTTTTGACAGCCAGCCCCAGCATTTT.